This T cell receptor (beta chain) appears in the sequencing data of a study of tumor-infiltrating lymphocytes in primary liver carcinoma. Study summary: Tumor lesions were T1-T3 N0M0 and spanned about 4 to 11 cm. Samples had roughly 3.65 to 8 million productive TCRbeta reads, comparable between tissue types.

Trimming cost V 7 bases and J 1 base, with 10 bases left between them. This CDR3 is built from 13 residues. Looked up from germline, CDR1 is MNHNS and CDR2 is SASEGT. TCR beta cDNA was made from 400 to 600 ng total RNA with a constant-region primer. Amplification in three nested multiplex PCR rounds with slightly modified ARM-PCR gave rise to TCR beta libraries. For approximately 11 cycles apiece, the opening two PCR rounds ran with TRBV1-TRBV30 forward primers and a C-beta reverse primer. TCRdb redid the calling of the multiplex PCR reads with MiXCR, one entry per CDR3 protein. The table has approximately 76,000 distinct CDR3 sequences, about 64% seen once; the top ten hold roughly 13%. This clonotype occurred many times. Co-extracting RNA and DNA was done with roughly 17-31 mg of unsorted bulk tissue as input. Every patient in the cohort had a primary liver carcinoma. That carcinoma was treated by surgical resection. Without exception, tumor samples held over 75% viable tumor cells.

The sequencing input was liver tumor tissue from sampling region 4. Regarding subset: tumor region T4, right-lateral pole. The TCR was taken from a woman in her sixties or seventies with primary liver carcinoma and hepatitis B virus infection. The gene calls are TRBV6-1 and TRBJ2-5; no reliable D call. Written as DNA, the CDR3 is TGTGCCAGCAACCCGACGGTCCAAGAGACCCAGTACTTC. Amino acids: CASNPTVQETQYF.